Reported below is one TCR beta chain. No cognate antigen has been identified for it. Base-call qualities are not available, and no considerably larger clone is one nucleotide away. The donors were healthy, HIV-negative adults who had no recently reported acute infections or vaccinations. Every donor was a Caucasian adult residing in Nashville, Tennessee, USA. CD4+ T cells were enriched by magnetic negative selection, after which naive cells were positively selected on CD45RA and the negative fraction was taken as the memory subset. Blood was collected by leukapheresis, and PBMCs were isolated by Ficoll-Histopaque density gradient centrifugation and then cryopreserved in liquid nitrogen vapor phase. Analytical flow cytometry was used to check the purity and quantity of each magnetically sorted T cell population. Genomic DNA was isolated from each sorted fraction and quantified by UV absorbance on a Nanodrop 2000c.

This entry comes from a study of shared clonotypes between healthy human individuals (dated by TCRdb to the early 2020s). Turning to the overall study: A few men and a couple of women, aged 18 to 49 years, made up the cohort. For each donor, CD4 naive and CD4 memory were each given three plates, CD8 naive was given two plates, and CD8 memory was given one plate. Blood TCR repertoires of five healthy adults were deeply sequenced to estimate repertoire size and the extent of clonotype sharing between individuals. To increase sequencing depth and limit assay-specific biases, TCR repertoire library preparation and sequencing were carried out by different laboratories using diverse techniques. Leukapheresis yielded between about 0.85 and 10 billion PBMCs per donor. General study outcomes and caveats: Compared with non-shared clonotypes, clonotypes shared by all four sorted-subset donors had higher generation probabilities. Pairwise subsampling indicated that sequencing depth was expected to affect the degree of clonotype sharing among donors. Only blood was sampled, and tissue TCR repertoires likely differ from those in blood. Roughly 5% of naive CD4, 3.5% of naive CD8, roughly 2.5% of memory CD4, and 0.4% of memory CD8 clonotypes were shared across a few donors. Rarefaction of sorted-subset datasets indicated incomplete sequencing despite the large sequencing depth. Because the study included only a small number of donors, the genetic and exposure-history diversity represented was limited. Naive subsets generally had larger estimated clonotype richness than memory subsets.

TCR CDR3 regions were amplified from genomic DNA by multiplex PCR using the deep immunoSEQ assay. Extracted genomic DNA from each cell subset was spread evenly across all wells of several immunoSEQ 96-well plates, with each plate serving as a replicate. For sorted subsets, roughly 200 ng of genomic DNA, equivalent to 25,000 to 30,000 T cell genomes, went into each replicate PCR. Purified libraries were quantified with a Qubit 3.0 fluorometer, sized on a Bioanalyzer 2100, and re-quantified with the KAPA Library Quantification kit. Every immunoSEQ 96-well plate was sequenced on a separate single-read 150-cycle Illumina NextSeq 550 flow cell. The authors' pipeline ran thus. Because the immunoSEQ output included only junctional sequences and no quality scores, the filtering could not be the same as the filtering used for full-length reads. Sequences were annotated with PyIR, a Python wrapper for IgBLAST v1.9, using IMGT germline references to assign V/J genes and CDR3. Any read was removed if the V/J assignment was weak (E-value above 1e-6), the CDR3 was missing, or the read contained stop codons, out-of-frame junctions, or ambiguous translated residues. V3J clonotypes were defined as sequences sharing the same inferred V gene, J gene, and CDR3 amino acid sequence. To compute the percentage overlap between repertoires, the number of shared unique clonotypes was divided by the size of the smaller repertoire. Three approaches were used to assess repertoire richness: RTK rarefaction, the Chao1 estimator, and Recon v2.1 estimates of unobserved clonotypes. OLGA was used to compute generation probabilities for all TCRbeta clonotypes that the gDNA method yielded from a handful of donors. TCRdb limited this immuneACCESS table to in-frame rearrangements with V and J called. A share of clones is missing; checked studies link under half to unresolved V genes, and the rest is unexplained. The DNA was the basis for D and trimming; V, J and clone size are from that table. This sample gives millions of clones in total; roughly 93% of them show up just once. The ten largest clones add up to 0.35% to 0.45% of the sample.

Deletion took 6 bases off V and 8 bases off J, with a span of 13 bases between the germline ends. From the germline V gene (reference sequence), CDR1 is DFQATT and CDR2 is SNEGSKA. The cysteine opens and the phenylalanine closes a CDR3 of 11 amino acids. CDR3 DNA only is kept here, 33 bases in frame from base 1. The chain employs TRBV20-1 and TRBJ1-2; the D segment cannot be called with confidence. The source material was naive CD4+ T cells from PBMCs. The intended sense of this specimen's cell subset or site label: CD45RA+ positively selected. This sequence was found in a man between 18 and 29 years old in good health. Some clones in this sample may be carry-over from other donors' samples. The encoded CDR3 is CSARLTSGYTF. The sequence in DNA is TGCAGTGCCCGCCTTACAAGCGGCTACACCTTC.